This T cell receptor beta chain is from a study of prognosis after radiotherapy for stage I lung cancer (dated by TCRdb to about 2021). Concerning the study at large: Between early 2018 and January 2019, fewer than 20 stage I NSCLC patients were enrolled in Nanjing, China. About 5 patients had oligometastatic NSCLC after their primary tumor was surgically resected, and roughly 14 patients had newly diagnosed primary stage I lung tumors. The cohort included 13 men and about six women, with a median age of approximately 74 years and a range of about 53 to 95 years. On tumor histology, roughly 11 patients had adenocarcinoma and more than 5 had squamous cell carcinoma. Using image-guided IMRT or VMAT, SBRT was delivered in 3 to 5 fractions at a biologically effective dose of at least 100 Gy. Distant metastases were developed by four of the 19 patients after SBRT, at a median of roughly 7 months, whereas no significant progression was observed in the other 15 patients. The study took one blood sample before SBRT and one after SBRT from each of 20 or so patients and sequenced all 40 or so samples. All patients were regarded as medically inoperable, because of comorbidities in 11 to 12 patients and refusal of surgery in more than 5 patients. Concurrent therapy was not administered to any patient alongside SBRT. Peripheral blood TCR beta repertoires were profiled in stage I NSCLC patients before and after stereotactic body radiotherapy, and the study then linked these repertoires to distant failure.

No patient had a history of other malignancies or prior chemotherapy or radiotherapy, and all had node-negative disease on CT and PET/CT. At each of two time points, about 6 milliliters of peripheral venous blood were collected in EDTA tubes. PBMCs were isolated by Ficoll-Paque Plus density-gradient centrifugation. Right after collection, samples were kept at -80 degrees C until analysis. The TCR beta CDR3 region was amplified from genomic DNA by two rounds of multiplex PCR. The first PCR round used primers specific to each TRBV and TRBJ gene, with sequences filed in Chinese patent CN105087789A. Universal primers were used in the second PCR round. The Roche High Pure PCR Template Preparation Kit was used to extract genomic DNA from frozen PBMCs. The libraries underwent paired-end sequencing with 151 bp reads on an Illumina HiSeq 3000. Regarding the original processing steps: CutAdapt was used to remove raw reads lacking the multiplex PCR primer sequences. High-quality paired reads were merged into contigs with PEAR. By aligning each contig to reference sequences, MiXCR assigned the TRB V, D and J gene segments to that contig. To remove sequencing errors, CDR3 sequences were clustered according to base quality and sequence similarity. Diversity was calculated as Shannon entropy divided by the natural log of the number of productive TCR sequences. Clonality was defined as one minus Shannon entropy divided by the natural log of the number of unique clonotypes. Progression-free survival cut-offs for repertoire metrics were chosen using the Youden index of ROC curves, with analyses run in R 3.5.3. TCRdb trimmed the raw reads at Q25, called clones with MiXCR and kept productive beta chains. Entries that share a CDR3 protein sequence are merged under the most common genes and DNA. The V and J calls follow TCRdb's processing rather than the paper's. The sample table lists around 20,000 distinct CDR3 sequences, roughly 55% of them with a count of one. The leading ten clones occupy roughly a quarter of the sample.

Here is what the overall study found, with its caveats: Post-SBRT Shannon entropy and its change from baseline were lower in patients who developed distant metastases; baseline Shannon entropy was not associated with metastases. Limitations of the study included a small cohort and short follow-up, and the study findings need independent validation. Tumor specificity of expanded TCR clones was not determined. Unique TCR clone counts fell after SBRT (median 10,088 before versus fewer than 7,500 after; Wilcoxon paired P=0.011). Differences in TRBV and TRBJ usage frequencies by metastasis status were reportedly observed in two V genes at baseline and in several V and two J genes after SBRT. No adjustment for multiple comparisons was applied to any of the reported P values.

V is clipped by 3 bases and J by 5 bases, and the sequence between their germline boundaries is 5 bases long. The germline V gene gives CDR1 as MNHNS and CDR2 as SASEGT. Measured from the cysteine to the phenylalanine, the CDR3 is 13 residues long. The entry retains the CDR3 DNA only, 39 bases that are in frame from base 1. In its sample, this clonotype was seen a few times. This clone's antigen is unknown. No base quality values were provided; no much bigger clone lies one nucleotide off. Specimen: PBMCs, collected before or after stereotactic body radiation therapy (not recorded which). This clonotype was sampled from a donor over 45 with non-small cell lung cancer. The chain is made from TRBV6-1 and TRBJ1-6; a tentative D call is TRBD1 (5 bases match). DNA sequence: TGTGCCAGCAGTGACAGGGATAATTCACCCCTCCACTTT. Its amino acids are CASSDRDNSPLHF.